These 28 T cell receptor beta chains share one sample of origin, sequenced in a study of metastatic and nonmetastatic thyroid tumors. Each patient went into thyroid surgery without having received any treatment. Via MiXCR, TCRdb re-called the PCR reads. Of about 43,000 clones listed, around 3.1% were seen once; the top ten hold about 9.7%. Sequenced input: blood. The receptors were gathered from a female donor with papillary thyroid cancer or a benign thyroid nodule (not recorded which). Some clones in this sample may be carry-over from other donors' samples.

Ten or more counts support this clone. This chain joins TRBV28 and TRBJ2-2, with 10 bases that match TRBD2. The CDR3 sequence is 16 residues long. The germline gives CDR1 MDHEN, CDR2 SYDVKM. V lost 6 bases to trimming and J lost 7 bases; unmatched junction nucleotides: 11. CDR3 region: CASSPGLAAKYGELFF. As DNA, the CDR3 is TGTGCCAGCAGCCCCGGACTAGCGGCCAAGTACGGGGAGCTGTTTTTT.

By frequency in the sample, this clone is medium-sized. The rearrangement links TRBV19 to TRBJ2-6, with D unclear. V was trimmed by 5 bases and J by 0 bases, leaving 11 bases between them. Germline V CDR1 and CDR2: LNHDA, SQIVND (reference sequence). The CDR3 totals 16 residues. The CDR3: CASSALSSSGANVLTF. The CDR3 DNA reads as TGTGCCAGTAGTGCGCTATCTAGCTCTGGGGCCAACGTCCTGACTTTC.

This chain links TRBV19 with TRBJ2-6; D possibly matches TRBD1 or TRBD2 (5 bases each). V gave up 1 base and J gave up 0 bases, with 7 bases separating them. The CDR3 covers 16 residues. Germline lookup yields CDR1 LNHDA and CDR2 SQIVND (reference sequence). The CDR3 DNA sequence: TGTGCCAGTAGTATAGCGGGACGCTCTGGGGCCAACGTCCTGACTTTC. Translation gives CASSIAGRSGANVLTF. Filled out from reference TRBV19 and TRBJ2-6, the complete variable domain reads DGGITQSPKYLFRKEGQNVTLSCEQNLNHDAMYWYRQDPGQGLRLIYYSQIVNDFQKGDIAEGYSVSREKKESFPLTVTSAQKNPTAFYLCASSIAGRSGANVLTFGAGSRLTVL.

This clone was counted between two and nine times. CDR3 coding DNA: TGCGCCAGCAGCTTGCCCGGGACTAGCGGGAGTACAGATACGCAGTATTTT. Translation: CASSLPGTSGSTDTQYF. The chain employs TRBV5-1 and TRBJ2-3, with 14 nucleotides matching TRBD2. V gave up 1 base and J gave up 3 bases; unmatched junction bases: 4. CDR3 length: 17 residues. Germline V CDR1 and CDR2: SGHRS, YFSETQ.

There are many counts of this clone. J is TRBJ2-6 and V is TRBV12-3 or TRBV12-4; D not resolved. This CDR3 is built from 14 residues. Trimming took off 6 bases at V and 4 bases at J, with 10 bases between the two ends. CDR3 amino acids: CASSKGSGANVLTF. The CDR3 DNA sequence: TGTGCCAGCAGCAAAGGGTCGGGGGCCAACGTCCTGACTTTC.

Points on this clone: One end of the junction is discordant with germline, which a read error may explain. The gene calls are TRBV28 and TRBJ1-2; 8 nucleotides match TRBD1. This CDR3 is 14 amino acids long. Germline CDR1 reads MDHEN; CDR2 reads SYDVKM. CDR3: CASSLWQGAGGYTF. The CDR3 nucleotides read TGTGCCAGCAGTTTATGGCAGGGGGCAGGTGGCTACACCTTT.

In its sample, this clone was seen a few times. The chain joins TRBV6-1 to TRBJ1-6; D is perhaps TRBD1 (6 bases). V shed 6 bases and J shed 10 bases, with 19 bases lying between them. The CDR3 extends over 15 amino acids. Per the germline V gene, CDR1 is MNHNS and CDR2 is SASEGT. The CDR3 loop reads CASRTSTGGRSPLHF. CDR3 nucleotides: TGTGCCAGCAGAACCTCGACAGGAGGGCGGTCACCCCTCCACTTT.

This clone was seen at least ten times. V is TRBV4-1 and J is TRBJ2-7; unclear D gene. This CDR3 comprises 15 residues. Trimming took off 3 bases at V and 0 bases at J, with 12 bases between the two ends. Germline loops: CDR1 MGHRA, CDR2 YSYEKL. CDR3 DNA: TGCGCCAGCAGCCAGGGCACTGTAAGCTCCTACGAGCAGTACTTC. This codes for CASSQGTVSSYEQYF.

V is TRBV12-3 or TRBV12-4 and J is TRBJ2-7; tentatively, D is TRBD1 (6 bases). Trimming took 5 bases from V and 2 from J, leaving 19 bases between them. This CDR3 comprises 16 residues. The CDR3 DNA sequence: TGTGCCAGCAGTACCGAAGGACAGTGGGGAACCTACGAGCAGTACTTC. Its protein is CASSTEGQWGTYEQYF.

V gene TRBV27 combines with J gene TRBJ2-1; D may be TRBD1 (5 bases). V lost 8 bases and J 0 bases, leaving 11 bases between the germline ends. The CDR3 has 14 residues. CDR1 is MNHEY, CDR2 SMNVEV, per germline (reference sequence). The CDR3 region is CASHPDSSYNEQFF. The CDR3 DNA reads as TGTGCCAGCCACCCTGACAGCTCCTACAATGAGCAGTTCTTC.

This clone has at least ten counts. This chain joins TRBV6-5 and TRBJ1-1; 7 positions agree with TRBD1. Germline CDR1 reads MNHEY; CDR2 reads SVGAGI. The CDR3 length is 16 residues. The V and J ends lost 2 bases and 3 bases, in that order; junction bases with no gene match: 9. CDR3 in amino acids: CASSYPGAGGDTEAFF. The CDR3 DNA reads as TGTGCCAGCAGTTACCCCGGGGCAGGGGGGGACACTGAAGCTTTCTTT.

The chain has TRBV6-5 and TRBJ1-1; the match to TRBD1 covers 7 bases. The CDR3 length is 14 residues. The ends lost 7 bases at V and 4 bases at J; junction bases unmatched: 9. CDR1 and CDR2 from the germline V gene are MNHEY and SVGAGI. CDR3 sequence reads: CASNSGGEGTEAFF. CDR3 sequence (DNA): TGTGCCAGCAATTCAGGGGGTGAGGGCACTGAAGCTTTCTTT.

The sample holds a few counts of this clone. The chain uses TRBV10-3 and TRBJ2-5; TRBD2 aligns across 10 bases. The CDR3 is made up of 16 amino acids. V trimming: 6 bases; J trimming: 5 bases; junction bases outside the gene matches: 12. Germline values: CDR1 ENHRY, CDR2 SYGVKD. CDR3 loop: CAISPTILAGKETQYF. The CDR3 region has the DNA TGTGCCATCAGCCCAACTATACTAGCGGGGAAGGAGACCCAGTACTTC.

This clone was counted many times. The chain joins TRBV6-1 to TRBJ2-1, with 12 bases lining up with TRBD2. Germline V gene data show CDR1 as MNHNS and CDR2 as SASEGT. With V trimmed by 6 bases and J by 0 bases, 3 bases remained unmatched. CDR3 length: 16 amino acids. The CDR3 bases are TGTGCCAGCAGCCGGACTAGCGGGAACTCCTACAATGAGCAGTTCTTC. Translating it yields CASSRTSGNSYNEQFF.

Turning to this clone: Other nucleotide sequences from this sample produce the same CDR3. The gene calls are TRBV28 and TRBJ2-2; 7 bases are a match to TRBD2. The length of the CDR3 is 15 residues. Germline CDR1 is MDHEN and CDR2 is SYDVKM. The J segment lost 3 bases and the V segment lost 3 bases, leaving 4 bases of the junction unmatched. Here the CDR3 reads CASSFGGVDTGELFF. For the CDR3, the DNA is TGTGCCAGCAGTTTTGGGGGGGTAGACACCGGGGAGCTGTTTTTT. The variable domain in full, with the rest retrieved from reference TRBV28 and TRBJ2-2, is DVKVTQSSRYLVKRTGEKVFLECVQDMDHENMFWYRQDPGLGLRLIYFSYDVKMKEKGDIPEGYSVSREKKERFSLILESASTNQTSMYLCASSFGGVDTGELFFGEGSRLTVL.

J is TRBJ2-5 and V is TRBV19; TRBD2 is a possible D gene (6 bases). The CDR3 totals 15 residues. CDR1 is LNHDA, CDR2 SQIVND, per germline (reference sequence). The ends were cut back, 1 base at V and 5 bases at J, with 14 bases in the middle. DNA for the CDR3: TGTGCCAGTAGTATAGCAGGTGCGGGGTGGGAGACCCAGTACTTC. It translates to CASSIAGAGWETQYF.

This clone was found a few times. The chain joins TRBV7-6 to TRBJ2-7; possibly TRBD2 for D (5 bases). The CDR3 runs to 14 residues. V dropped 4 bases and J dropped 7 bases, with 17 bases sitting between them. Germline assignment: CDR1 SGHVS and CDR2 FNYEAQ. The CDR3 here is CASSSAATSGEQYF. CDR3 nucleotides: TGTGCCAGCAGCTCTGCGGCCACCTCGGGGGAGCAGTACTTC.

In its sample, this clone was seen many times. The rearrangement uses TRBV6-1 and TRBJ2-1, with D perhaps assigned TRBD1 or TRBD2 (5 bases each). This CDR3 contains 9 residues. Germline V gives CDR1 MNHNS, CDR2 SASEGT. In DNA, the CDR3 is TGTAGGGACGTGAATGAGCAGTTCTTC. Protein product: CRDVNEQFF.

This chain connects TRBV24-1 to TRBJ2-1, with 10 bases that match TRBD1. V was clipped by 3 bases and J by 7 bases; unmatched bases: 5. CDR1 KGHDR and CDR2 SFDVKD come from the germline V gene. CDR3 length: 15 residues. CDR3 DNA sequence: TGTGCCACCAGTGATATCGGACAGGGGGGAAATGAGCAGTTCTTC. Translating it yields CATSDIGQGGNEQFF.

The chain links TRBV28 to TRBJ1-5, with D maybe TRBD1 (6 bases). The CDR3 extends over 15 amino acids. The germline V gene has CDR1 MDHEN and CDR2 SYDVKM. Deletions cut 8 bases from V and 2 bases from J, with 16 bases between. The CDR3 here is CASLVGGVGNQPQHF. CDR3 sequence (DNA): TGTGCCAGCTTAGTGGGGGGCGTGGGCAATCAGCCCCAGCATTTT.

In its sample, this clone was seen a few times. The chain recombines TRBV10-3 with TRBJ1-2, with 7 bases fitting TRBD1. This CDR3 has 12 amino acids. The V gene end was trimmed by 7 bases and the J gene end by 5 bases; junction bases not matched to a gene: 4. Germline V gene data show CDR1 as ENHRY and CDR2 as SYGVKD. Here the CDR3 reads CAITRDSYGYTF. CDR3 DNA sequence: TGTGCCATCACGCGGGACAGTTATGGCTACACCTTC.

This clone turned up a few times. The genes are TRBV30 and TRBJ2-1, with TRBD2 matching 7 bases. Trimming took 7 bases from V and 6 from J; bases not matched to a gene: 9. The CDR3 loop spans 13 amino acids. Germline CDR1 reads GTSNPN; CDR2 reads SVGIG (reference sequence). The CDR3 protein is CAYSRTSFNEQFF. Here the CDR3 DNA reads TGTGCCTACTCTCGGACTAGTTTCAATGAGCAGTTCTTC.

The rearrangement links TRBV7-3 to TRBJ2-1; no reliable D call. The CDR3 sequence is 13 residues long. Trimming left V 1 base short and J 5 bases short, with 6 bases between. Germline assignment: CDR1 SGHTA and CDR2 FQGTGA. The DNA of the CDR3 is TGTGCCAGCAGCTTAAGCACCCACAATGAGCAGTTCTTC. Its protein product is CASSLSTHNEQFF.

At least ten counts were recorded for this clone. This chain links TRBV3-1 with TRBJ2-7; either TRBD1 or TRBD2 may fit D (6 bases each). Per germline, CDR1 LGHDT and CDR2 YNNKEL (reference sequence). This CDR3 is 17 amino acids long. Trimming removed 3 bases at V and 7 bases at J, with 25 bases between. As DNA, the CDR3 is TGTGCCAGCAGCCATCAACTCCCCCGGGGGCCCGTCTGGGAGCAGTACTTC. Translated, it gives CASSHQLPRGPVWEQYF.

The chain carries TRBV15 and TRBJ2-1; no firm D call. This CDR3 comprises 16 residues. The germline V and J ends were trimmed by 1 base and 5 bases, with 15 bases remaining between them. Germline CDR1 and CDR2: LNHNV and YYDKDF (reference sequence). CDR3 sequence: CATSRAHISLNNEQFF. As DNA, the CDR3 is TGTGCCACCAGCAGAGCTCATATTTCGTTAAACAATGAGCAGTTCTTC.

In nucleotides, the CDR3 is TGTGCCTGGAGTGATTCGCCAGGGGAGGTTTCACCCCTCCACTTT. This gives the protein CAWSDSPGEVSPLHF. This chain joins TRBV30 and TRBJ1-6; weak D call: TRBD1 (6 bases). This CDR3 spans 15 amino acids. V dropped 1 base and J dropped 9 bases, with 16 bases sitting between them. The V gene's germline CDR1 is GTSNPN and CDR2 SVGIG (reference sequence).

This clone was detected only a few times. The chain couples TRBV7-9 to TRBJ2-7; D possibly corresponds to TRBD1 (5 bases). Between the trimmed V and J ends, which lost 5 bases and 4 bases, there was a span of 15 bases. This CDR3 contains 14 residues. CDR1 is SEHNR and CDR2 is FQNEAQ in the germline V gene (reference sequence). The chain's CDR3 is CASSKPWTPYEQYF. CDR3 coding DNA: TGTGCCAGCAGCAAACCCTGGACACCTTACGAGCAGTACTTC.

Ten or more counts support this clone. The V gene is TRBV6-2 or TRBV6-3, the J gene TRBJ2-4; D remains unclear. Germline V gene sequence: CDR1 MNHEY, CDR2 SVGEGT. CDR3 length: 13 amino acids. V lost 5 bases, J lost 5 bases, and 10 bases lay in between. The CDR3 nucleotides read TGTGCCAGCAGTCCGCACGTCCAAAACATTCAGTACTTC. Its translation is CASSPHVQNIQYF.